This TCR beta chain was recovered during a study of identical twins. TCRdb re-analysed the 5' RACE reads in MiXCR, keeping a single row per CDR3 protein. The sample includes some 590,000 distinct CDR3 sequences, just under 10% of them seen just once. CDR3 length: 13 amino acids. V was clipped by 3 bases and J by 5 bases, with 13 bases between them. Per germline, CDR1 DFQATT and CDR2 SNEGSKA (reference sequence). This sample was shared with a second study, whose subject was yellow fever vaccine responses in identical twins.

The sample was PBMCs. This sequence joins TRBV20-1 and TRBJ2-5; no clear D. This receptor was obtained from a woman in her late teens or twenties in good health. The CDR3 loop is CSASPGLGETQYF. DNA of the CDR3: TGCAGTGCTAGCCCTGGGCTCGGGGAGACCCAGTACTTC.